This entry features one T cell receptor beta chain sequence. The antigen is not known. Trimming removed 4 bases from V and 5 bases from J, with 8 bases in between. This CDR3 region has 11 residues. The germline gives CDR1 DFQATT, CDR2 SNEGSKA (reference sequence). The sample originates from a study of cytomegalovirus exposure and HLA in healthy donors. The table came from immunoSEQ multiplex PCR; TCRdb's copy has only in-frame clones and leaves some out. The table lists over 250,000 clones, roughly 85% of them singletons. General study findings and limits: Clusters of TCRs from the first cohort tended to co-occur in the 110 or so validation repertoires (as a later analysis found). Some TCR beta chains (164 of them) were listed as cytomegalovirus-associated.

The specimen was PBMCs. The chain combines TRBV20-1 with TRBJ1-1; D might be TRBD1 (6 bases). The TCR was taken from a woman aged 18-30 years in good health and CMV-seronegative. CDR3 amino acids: CSATTGTEAFF. CDR3 nucleotide sequence: TGCAGTGCTACCACAGGGACTGAAGCTTTCTTT.